A single sample is the source of the 15 T cell receptor beta chains below, sequenced in a study of blood T cell repertoires in COVID-19. TCRdb's table, derived via immunoSEQ multiplex PCR, lists solely in-frame clones and lacks some. This sample has a few hundred thousand clones, with about four fifths found just once. The material sequenced was peripheral blood. These TCRs come from a woman aged 80 or over with acute or convalescent COVID-19.

The chain links TRBV27 to TRBJ1-1; D not certain. Germline loops: CDR1 MNHEY, CDR2 SMNVEV (reference sequence). This CDR3 contains 14 residues. The ends were cut back, 0 bases at V and 3 bases at J, with 8 bases in the middle. The CDR3 sequence is CASSLSRADTEAFF. The CDR3 bases are TGTGCCAGCAGTTTATCTCGTGCGGACACTGAAGCTTTCTTT.

The V gene is TRBV3-1 (or the pseudogene TRBV3-2), the J gene TRBJ2-6; no clear D. Germline V gene data show CDR1 as LGHDT and CDR2 as YNNKEL (reference sequence). Trimming pared 3 bases from V and 2 bases from J, leaving 17 bases between. This CDR3 is 18 amino acids long. CDR3 nucleotides: TGTGCCAGCAGCCAGCGGCGCCCGACCTCAACTGGGGCCAACGTCCTGACTTTC. Translating gives CASSQRRPTSTGANVLTF.

The chain combines TRBV6-5 with TRBJ1-4; 8 bases match TRBD1. J gave up 8 bases and V 6 bases, and 5 bases lay outside the gene matches. The CDR3 consists of 13 residues. Germline V gene lookup returns CDR1 MNHEY and CDR2 SVGAGI. CDR3 sequence (DNA): TGTGCCAGCAGCCAGGGGGCCCGAGAAAAACTGTTTTTT. This sequence encodes CASSQGAREKLFF.

The chain links TRBV5-1 to TRBJ1-6, with D perhaps TRBD1 (5 bases). Germline V gene lookup returns CDR1 SGHRS and CDR2 YFSETQ. This CDR3 is built from 15 residues. V was pared by 4 bases and J by 8 bases, with 16 bases between. The CDR3 DNA reads as TGCGCCAGCAGCCTGGCGCCTCCGGGGGATTCACCCCTCCACTTT. This translates into CASSLAPPGDSPLHF.

The V gene is TRBV7-2, the J gene TRBJ2-1; D is undetermined. CDR1 is SGHTA and CDR2 is FQGNSA in the germline V gene. The germline V and J ends were trimmed by 6 bases and 5 bases, with 11 bases remaining between them. CDR3 length equals 13 residues. The CDR3 region is CASRETPHNEQFF. The CDR3 DNA reads as TGTGCCAGCAGGGAGACTCCCCACAATGAGCAGTTCTTC. Full variable domain (remainder filled in from reference TRBV7-2 and TRBJ2-1): GAGVSQSPSNKVTEKGKDVELRCDPISGHTALYWYRQSLGQGLEFLIYFQGNSAPDKSGLPSDRFSAERTGGSVSTLTIQRTQQEDSAVYLCASRETPHNEQFFGPGTRLTVL.

The chain recombines TRBV11-3 with TRBJ1-4; unclear D gene. The CDR3 spans 11 residues. Germline loops: CDR1 SGHNT, CDR2 YENEEA. Trimming cost V 5 bases and J 5 bases, with 3 bases left between them. As DNA, the CDR3 is TGTGCCAGCAGCCAAAATGAAAAACTGTTTTTT. This sequence encodes CASSQNEKLFF.

The chain links TRBV12-3 or TRBV12-4 to TRBJ1-4, with D tentatively TRBD1 (5 bases). With 1 base removed from V and 14 bases from J, the gap between germline ends came to 8 bases. The CDR3 loop spans 11 amino acids. The DNA of the CDR3 is TGTGCCAGCAGTTTAGGGACACACCTGTTTTTT. This translates into CASSLGTHLFF.

The chain joins TRBV5-4 to TRBJ1-2; the match to TRBD1 covers 8 bases. The CDR3 consists of 15 residues. Germline values: CDR1 SGHNT, CDR2 YYREEE (reference sequence). With 3 bases clipped from V and 8 bases from J, the junction kept 12 bases outside the gene matches. The CDR3 coding sequence is TGTGCCAGCAGCTCAGGGGGCACGCTTCGTCGAGGCTACACCTTC. Translated, it gives CASSSGGTLRRGYTF.

The rearrangement links TRBV28 to TRBJ2-7; the D gene is possibly TRBD1 (5 bases). V lost 8 bases and J 2 bases, leaving 16 bases between the germline ends. The CDR3 has 14 amino acids. CDR1 is MDHEN, CDR2 SYDVKM, per germline. The CDR3 DNA sequence: TGTGCCAGCCAAGGGGCTAGAATTCCCTACGAGCAGTACTTC. It specifies CASQGARIPYEQYF. Drawing the rest from reference TRBV28 and TRBJ2-7, the complete variable domain is DVKVTQSSRYLVKRTGEKVFLECVQDMDHENMFWYRQDPGLGLRLIYFSYDVKMKEKGDIPEGYSVSREKKERFSLILESASTNQTSMYLCASQGARIPYEQYFGPGTRLTVT.

This clone was seen only a few times. The rearrangement uses TRBV5-4 and TRBJ1-1, with 7 bases aligning to TRBD1. Germline V gene lookup returns CDR1 SGHNT and CDR2 YYREEE (reference sequence). V trimming: 4 bases; J trimming: 5 bases; junction bases outside the gene matches: 8. The CDR3 loop spans 14 amino acids. The CDR3, as DNA: TGTGCCAGCAGCAAGGACAGGCCGGGGACTGAAGCTTTCTTT. Translated, it gives CASSKDRPGTEAFF.

This clone occurred a few times. CDR3 region: CASSVAGTANSPLHF. As DNA, the CDR3 is TGTGCCAGCAGCGTAGCGGGGACAGCAAATTCACCCCTCCACTTT. The chain links TRBV9 to TRBJ1-6, with 7 bases identical to TRBD1. The V segment lost 0 bases and the J segment 7 bases; nucleotides outside the gene matches: 4. Germline V gene data show CDR1 as SGDLS and CDR2 as YYNGEE. The CDR3 sequence is 15 residues long.

The J gene is TRBJ2-2, the V gene TRBV5-1; no clear D. The CDR3 is 14 residues long. V lost 0 bases, J lost 1 base, and 4 bases lay in between. Per the germline V gene, CDR1 is SGHRS and CDR2 is YFSETQ. The CDR3 DNA sequence: TGCGCCAGCAGCTTGGCGGGGAACACCGGGGAGCTGTTTTTT. This codes for CASSLAGNTGELFF.

This clone was observed a few times. This chain joins TRBV7-9 and TRBJ1-1; no reliable D call. Trimming cost V 5 bases and J 1 base, with 14 bases left between them. This CDR3 spans 15 amino acids. Germline V gives CDR1 SEHNR, CDR2 FQNEAQ (reference sequence). The CDR3 coding sequence is TGTGCCAGCAGCAACCCCAAGGGAGGGAACACTGAAGCTTTCTTT. It codes for CASSNPKGGNTEAFF.

This clone was seen a few times. V is TRBV7-2 and J is TRBJ1-1; 9 bases map to TRBD1. Germline loops: CDR1 SGHTA, CDR2 FQGNSA. The CDR3 sequence is 15 residues long. V was pared by 4 bases and J by 5 bases, with 8 bases of the junction left unmatched. The CDR3 bases are TGTGCCAGCAGCTGGCAGGCTGACAGGGGGACTGAAGCTTTCTTT. Translation gives CASSWQADRGTEAFF.

This clone was picked up a small number of times. J is TRBJ1-1 and V is TRBV3-1 (or the pseudogene TRBV3-2); the D is unclear. The CDR3 consists of 13 residues. The germline V gene has CDR1 LGHDT and CDR2 YNNKEL (reference sequence). V gave up 1 base and J gave up 6 bases, with 9 bases separating them. The CDR3 bases are TGTGCCAGCAGCCAAGCTCGGGGTGCTGAAGCTTTCTTT. Protein: CASSQARGAEAFF.